The 20 T cell receptor beta chains listed next were all sequenced from one sample in a study of cytomegalovirus exposure and HLA in healthy donors. With 60 Vbeta and 13 Jbeta primers, the PCR was carried out. Assay used: immunoSEQ multiplex PCR; TCRdb lists only in-frame clones, some missing. The sample lists around 140,000 clones; more than 60% were seen once. The sequenced sample was PBMCs. The receptor source for this set is a woman in her sixties in good health and CMV-seronegative.

The V call is TRBV27, the J call TRBJ2-7, with TRBD2 matching 9 bases. V was clipped by 5 bases and J by 0 bases; unmatched bases: 8. CDR3 size: 16 residues. CDR1 is MNHEY and CDR2 is SMNVEV in the germline V gene (reference sequence). The CDR3 is CASSQRSLAGSYEQYF. CDR3 DNA: TGTGCCAGCAGTCAAAGGTCACTAGCGGGCTCCTACGAGCAGTACTTC.

In this sample, this clone turned up a few times. The chain employs TRBV23-1 and TRBJ2-2, with 8 bases fitting TRBD1. TRBV23-1 is an ORF; its function is uncertain. J gave up 6 bases and V 0 bases, and 12 bases lay outside the gene matches. The CDR3 runs to 18 residues. The CDR3: CASSQSRDRGLVPGELFF. DNA of the CDR3: TGCGCCAGCAGTCAATCTCGTGACAGGGGTTTGGTGCCCGGGGAGCTGTTTTTT.

The chain is built from TRBV2 and TRBJ1-1, with 8 nucleotides matching TRBD1. Germline V lookup: CDR1 SNHLY, CDR2 FYNNEI. V dropped 5 bases and J dropped 6; count of bases not matched to a gene: 14. This CDR3 region has 16 residues. The CDR3 bases are TGTGCCAGCAGTACAGGGACAGGTCATATGAGAGCTGAAGCTTTCTTT. Its protein is CASSTGTGHMRAEAFF.

The table lists this clone with a count of one. The V call is TRBV5-5, the J call TRBJ2-7; 7 bases line up with TRBD2. The germline V gene encodes CDR1 SGHKS and CDR2 YYEKEE (reference sequence). This CDR3 comprises 14 residues. V was clipped by 2 bases and J by 0 bases; unmatched bases: 2. The CDR3 loop is CASSLAGSSYEQYF. The CDR3 DNA is TGTGCCAGCAGCTTAGCGGGAAGCTCCTACGAGCAGTACTTC.

The V gene is TRBV4-3, the J gene TRBJ2-7; tentative D call: TRBD1 (6 bases). The germline gives CDR1 LGHNA, CDR2 YSLEER. V was pared by 3 bases and J by 5 bases, with 14 bases between. This CDR3 is 14 amino acids long. The CDR3 bases are TGCGCCAGCAGCCAGGCAAGGGGGAACAACGAGCAGTACTTC. It specifies CASSQARGNNEQYF.

The chain has TRBV14 and TRBJ2-1, with TRBD1 matching over 10 bases. The CDR3 runs to 15 residues. CDR1 and CDR2 from the germline V gene are SGHDN and FVKESK. The ends lost 4 bases at V and 7 bases at J; junction bases unmatched: 7. The CDR3 sequence: CASSLRTGGLNEQFF. The CDR3 nucleotides read TGTGCCAGCAGCCTGAGGACAGGGGGATTGAATGAGCAGTTCTTC.

V and J are TRBV27 and TRBJ2-4, with TRBD1 matching 9 bases. The germline V gene has CDR1 MNHEY and CDR2 SMNVEV (reference sequence). There are 16 residues in the CDR3. J lost 8 bases, V lost 2 bases, and 10 bases had no gene match. DNA for the CDR3: TGTGCCAGCAGTTTAATCTCCCCGGACAGGGGTTACATTCAGTACTTC. It specifies CASSLISPDRGYIQYF.

The V call is TRBV5-4, the J call TRBJ1-3; D remains ambiguous. The germline V gene has CDR1 SGHNT and CDR2 YYREEE (reference sequence). The CDR3 is 14 amino acids. Trimming removed 3 bases from V and 0 bases from J, with 7 bases in between. The CDR3 reads CASSSPSSGNTIYF. CDR3 nucleotide sequence: TGTGCCAGCAGCTCCCCGAGCTCTGGAAACACCATATATTTT.

The chain joins TRBV18 to TRBJ2-3; the D is unclear. The germline gives CDR1 KGHSH, CDR2 LQKENI. The CDR3 is made up of 12 amino acids. V lost 3 bases and J lost 3, with 4 bases in between. The CDR3 loop is CASSPQTDTQYF. CDR3 nucleotide sequence: TGTGCCAGCTCACCTCAGACAGATACGCAGTATTTT.

V is TRBV11-3 and J is TRBJ2-3; no clear D. Germline V gene data show CDR1 as SGHNT and CDR2 as YENEEA. V was clipped by 6 bases and J by 6 bases, with 10 bases between them. The CDR3 is made up of 12 amino acids. CDR3 bases: TGTGCCAGCAGTCTTACTCACGATACGCAGTATTTT. The encoded protein is CASSLTHDTQYF.

The gene calls are TRBV7-2 and TRBJ1-2, with D possibly being TRBD1 (5 bases). V was trimmed by 3 bases and J by 4 bases, leaving 15 bases between them. Germline V gene data show CDR1 as SGHTA and CDR2 as FQGNSA. The CDR3 is 15 residues long. The CDR3 DNA reads TGTGCCAGCAGCTTTGGGGTAAGGGGAGGCTATGGCTACACCTTC. Its protein product is CASSFGVRGGYGYTF.

The rearrangement uses TRBV6-5 and TRBJ2-7; 10 bases are shared with TRBD2. Germline values: CDR1 MNHEY, CDR2 SVGAGI. The CDR3 has 15 amino acids. With V trimmed by 4 bases and J by 3 bases, 6 bases remained unmatched. DNA for the CDR3: TGTGCCAGCAGTTCGTCCAGCGGGGGGGTCTACGAGCAGTACTTC. It translates to CASSSSSGGVYEQYF.

The chain employs TRBV20-1 and TRBJ2-1; TRBD2 might be the D (5 bases). Trimming shortened V by 3 bases and J by 8 bases, and 8 bases separated the two germline ends. CDR3 size: 11 residues. Germline V gene data show CDR1 as DFQATT and CDR2 as SNEGSKA (reference sequence). This chain's CDR3 is CSARDWDEQFF. As DNA, the CDR3 is TGCAGTGCTAGGGACTGGGATGAGCAGTTCTTC.

This rearrangement joins TRBV27 to TRBJ1-1; a weak D match, TRBD1 (6 bases). Germline CDR1 reads MNHEY; CDR2 reads SMNVEV (reference sequence). This CDR3 comprises 16 residues. V gave up 0 bases and J gave up 0 bases, with 11 bases separating them. The CDR3 is CASSLSLGHMNTEAFF. DNA of the CDR3: TGTGCCAGCAGTTTATCGTTGGGACATATGAACACTGAAGCTTTCTTT.

This sequence joins TRBV13 and TRBJ2-7, with 7 bases matching TRBD1. Per the germline V gene, CDR1 is PRHDT and CDR2 is FYEKMQ (reference sequence). Losses at the gene ends were 6 bases for V and 2 bases for J; bases not matched to a gene: 4. This CDR3 is 13 amino acids long. CDR3: CASSYTGAYEQYF. CDR3 sequence (DNA): TGTGCCAGCAGTTATACAGGGGCCTACGAGCAGTACTTC.

This clone came up a few times. The J gene is TRBJ1-1, the V gene TRBV6-4; D ambiguous. The CDR3 extends over 13 amino acids. The V and J ends lost 3 bases and 4 bases respectively, with 9 bases between them. Germline CDR1 is MRHNA and CDR2 is SNTAGT. The chain's CDR3 is CASSEDRFTEAFF. As DNA, the CDR3 is TGTGCCAGCAGTGAAGATCGGTTCACTGAAGCTTTCTTT.

In its sample, this clone was seen a few times. The chain carries TRBV6-1 and TRBJ1-4, with a tentative D call TRBD1 (6 bases). Between the trimmed V and J ends, which lost 5 bases and 8 bases, there was a span of 15 bases. This CDR3 is built from 14 residues. CDR1 and CDR2 from the germline V gene are MNHNS and SASEGT. The CDR3 nucleotides read TGTGCCAGCAGTCCTCAGGGGAGAAACGAAAAACTGTTTTTT. This gives the protein CASSPQGRNEKLFF.

This chain uses TRBV6-6 with TRBJ1-2, with 7 bases aligning to TRBD1. CDR1 and CDR2 from the germline V gene are MNHNY and SVGAGI (reference sequence). V shed 5 bases and J 7 bases; nucleotides not matched to a gene: 10. This CDR3 has 14 residues. The CDR3 DNA sequence: TGTGCCAGCAGTCCGGGGCAGGGGGAGAGTGGCTACACCTTC. Translating gives CASSPGQGESGYTF.

The chain joins TRBV6-5 to TRBJ2-7; a weak D match, TRBD1 (6 bases). V was clipped by 4 bases and J by 2 bases, with 9 bases between them. CDR1 and CDR2 from the germline V gene are MNHEY and SVGAGI. There are 13 residues in the CDR3. This chain's CDR3 is CASSSTGTYEQYF. CDR3 nucleotides: TGTGCCAGCAGTTCGACAGGTACCTACGAGCAGTACTTC.

The rearrangement links TRBV5-4 to TRBJ2-5, with TRBD1 matching over 9 bases. The J call may be incorrect, as the DNA end agrees better with TRBJ2-7. The length of the CDR3 is 13 residues. The germline V gene has CDR1 SGHNT and CDR2 YYREEE (reference sequence). Here the CDR3 reads CASRGQGAYEQYF. CDR3 nucleotides: TGTGCCAGCAGGGGACAGGGCGCCTACGAGCAGTACTTC.